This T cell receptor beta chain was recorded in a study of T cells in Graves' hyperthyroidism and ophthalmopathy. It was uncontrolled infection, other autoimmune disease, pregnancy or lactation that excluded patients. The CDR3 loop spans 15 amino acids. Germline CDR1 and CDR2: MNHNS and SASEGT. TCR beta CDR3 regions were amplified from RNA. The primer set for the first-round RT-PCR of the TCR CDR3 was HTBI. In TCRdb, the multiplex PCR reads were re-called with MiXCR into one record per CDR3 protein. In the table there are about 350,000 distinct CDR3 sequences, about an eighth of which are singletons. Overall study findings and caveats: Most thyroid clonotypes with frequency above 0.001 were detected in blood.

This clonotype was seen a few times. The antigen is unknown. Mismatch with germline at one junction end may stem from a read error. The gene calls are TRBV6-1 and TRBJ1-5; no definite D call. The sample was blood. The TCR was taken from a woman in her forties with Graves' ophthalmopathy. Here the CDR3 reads CASSDYVAVNQAQHF. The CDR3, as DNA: TGTGCCAGCAGTGATTATGTCGCAGTAAATCAGGCCCAGCATTTT.